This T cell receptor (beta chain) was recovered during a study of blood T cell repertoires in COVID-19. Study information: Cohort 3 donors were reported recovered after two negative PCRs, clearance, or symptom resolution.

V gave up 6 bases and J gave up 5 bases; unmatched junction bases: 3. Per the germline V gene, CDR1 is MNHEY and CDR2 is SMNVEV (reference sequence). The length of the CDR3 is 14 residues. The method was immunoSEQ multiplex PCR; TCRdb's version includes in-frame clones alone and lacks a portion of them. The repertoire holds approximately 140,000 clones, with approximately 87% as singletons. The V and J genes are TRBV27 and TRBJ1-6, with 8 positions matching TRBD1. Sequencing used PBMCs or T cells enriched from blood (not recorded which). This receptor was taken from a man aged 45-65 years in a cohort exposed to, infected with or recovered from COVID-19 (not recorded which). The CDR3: CASSLRGHNSPLHF. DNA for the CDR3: TGTGCCAGCAGCCTCAGGGGGCATAATTCACCCCTCCACTTT.